One T cell receptor (beta chain) is described in this entry. Its cognate antigen is unknown. Losses at the gene ends were 5 bases for V and 8 bases for J; bases not matched to a gene: 6. The V gene's germline CDR1 is SGHNT and CDR2 YYREEE (reference sequence). CDR3 length: 13 residues. Only in-frame clones appear in the TCRdb table, and some are missing; sequencing was by immunoSEQ multiplex PCR. The table includes 45,000 to 65,000 clones, roughly 79% detected once. These data come from a study of OX40 agonist ivuxolimab in advanced cancers. Study-level results: Mean expanded clone counts were higher in CD8+ than CD4+ T cells. What antigens the expanded peripheral T cells recognized was never established.

This clonotype was sampled from an adult with an advanced solid tumor such as melanoma, head and neck, liver or kidney cancer. Sequenced here: CD4+ or CD8+ T cells sorted from blood, sampled in a trial of the OX40 agonist ivuxolimab. V is TRBV5-4 and J is TRBJ1-2, with 10 bases matching TRBD1. CDR3 amino acids: CASSLDRGQGYTF. CDR3 sequence (DNA): TGTGCCAGCAGTCTAGACAGGGGGCAAGGCTACACCTTC. The full variable domain, its missing parts supplied by reference TRBV5-4 and TRBJ1-2, is ETGVTQSPTHLIKTRGQQVTLRCSSQSGHNTVSWYQQALGQGPQFIFQYYREEENGRGNFPPRFSGLQFPNYSSELNVNALELDDSALYLCASSLDRGQGYTFGSGTRLTVV.